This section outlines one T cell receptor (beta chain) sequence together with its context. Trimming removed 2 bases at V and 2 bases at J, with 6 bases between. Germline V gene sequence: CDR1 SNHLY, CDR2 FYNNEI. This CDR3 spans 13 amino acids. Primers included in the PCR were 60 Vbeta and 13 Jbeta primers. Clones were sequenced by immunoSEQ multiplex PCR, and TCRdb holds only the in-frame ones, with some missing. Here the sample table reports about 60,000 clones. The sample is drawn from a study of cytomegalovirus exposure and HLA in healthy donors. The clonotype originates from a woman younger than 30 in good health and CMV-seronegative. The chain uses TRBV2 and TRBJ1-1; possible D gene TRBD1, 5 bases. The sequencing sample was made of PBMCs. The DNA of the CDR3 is TGTGCCAGCAGTGAACAGGGAAACACTGAAGCTTTCTTT. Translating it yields CASSEQGNTEAFF.